This T cell receptor (beta chain) emerged from a study of shared clonotypes between healthy human individuals (dated by TCRdb to 2019 to 2021). In the study overall: The cohort included a few men and a couple of women between 18 and 49 years of age. To increase sequencing depth and limit assay-specific biases, TCR repertoire library preparation and sequencing were carried out by different laboratories using diverse techniques. Per donor, leukapheresis produced somewhere between about 0.94 and 9.5 billion PBMCs. Blood TCR repertoires of a handful of healthy adults were deeply sequenced to estimate repertoire size and the extent of clonotype sharing between individuals. For each donor, CD4 naive and CD4 memory were each given three plates, CD8 naive was given two plates, and CD8 memory was given one plate.

Using the deep immunoSEQ assay, multiplex PCR amplified TCR CDR3 regions from genomic DNA. Extracted genomic DNA from each cell subset was distributed evenly across all wells of several immunoSEQ 96-well plates, and each plate was treated as a replicate. For sorted subsets, around 200 ng genomic DNA, equal to 30,000 or so T cell genomes, was loaded into each replicate PCR. The purified libraries were quantified using a Qubit 3.0 fluorometer, sized with a Bioanalyzer 2100, and then quantified again using the KAPA Library Quantification kit. Every immunoSEQ 96-well plate was sequenced on a separate single-read 150-cycle Illumina NextSeq 550 flow cell. On the authors' methods: Because the immunoSEQ output held only junctional sequences and lacked quality scores, the filtering could not match the filtering applied to full-length reads. To assign V/J genes and CDR3, sequences were annotated against IMGT germline references using PyIR, a Python wrapper for IgBLAST v1.9. Reads were removed for weak V/J assignments (E-value above 1e-6), missing CDR3, stop codons, out-of-frame junctions, or ambiguous translated residues. V3J clonotypes were defined by identical inferred V gene, J gene, and CDR3 amino acid sequence. The percentage overlap between two repertoires was calculated by dividing the number of shared unique clonotypes by the size of the smaller repertoire. Three approaches were used to assess repertoire richness: RTK rarefaction, the Chao1 estimator, and Recon v2.1 estimates of unobserved clonotypes. For all TCRbeta clonotypes obtained by the gDNA method from a few donors, generation probabilities were computed with OLGA. The immuneACCESS repertoire file appears here via TCRdb, limited to in-frame rearrangements. These files lack a portion of the clones; in checked studies, under half of the deficit traces to unresolved V genes, and the cause of the others is not known. The V and J calls and clone size were taken over from that table, and D and trimming were inferred from the DNA. Recorded for this sample are 1.6 million or so clones; approximately 98.5% of them occurred a single time. Of the sample, approximately 0.38% is held by the ten largest clones.

With regard to this clone: No antigen is known for it. Qualities for individual bases were not recorded, and no much larger clone is one base off.

Trimming costs V 6 bases and J 7 bases, and their ends lie 22 bases apart. From the cysteine up to the phenylalanine, the CDR3 has a length of 16 residues. The read is trimmed to its CDR3 DNA, 48 bases read in frame from base 1. CDR1 and CDR2 are drawn from the germline V gene: MDHEN, SYDVKM. Donors were healthy HIV-negative adults with no recently reported acute infections or vaccinations. Only Caucasian adults living in Nashville, Tennessee, USA were represented among the donors. CD4+ T cells were enriched by magnetic negative selection; naive cells were then positively selected on CD45RA, and the negative fraction formed the memory subset. Blood was collected by leukapheresis, and PBMCs were isolated by Ficoll-Histopaque density gradient centrifugation and then cryopreserved in liquid nitrogen vapor phase. Purity and quantity of every magnetically sorted T cell population were checked by analytical flow cytometry. Genomic DNA was isolated from each sorted fraction and quantified by UV absorbance on a Nanodrop 2000c.

Study-wide findings and limitations: Sampling was restricted to blood, and TCR repertoires in tissue are likely to differ from TCR repertoires in blood. Even with the large sequencing depth, rarefaction of the sorted-subset datasets indicated that sequencing was incomplete. Clonotypes shared by all four sorted-subset donors showed higher generation probabilities than non-shared clonotypes. Because the study included only a small number of donors, the genetic and exposure-history diversity represented was limited. When a few donors were compared, the shared fraction of clonotypes was 5% to 6.5% for naive CD4, around 3.5% for naive CD8, 2.3% for memory CD4, and approximately 0.4% for memory CD8. Naive subsets generally had larger estimated clonotype richness than memory subsets did. Pairwise subsampling indicated that sequencing depth was expected to affect the degree of clonotype sharing among donors.

The chain couples TRBV28 to TRBJ1-5; a tentative D match to TRBD1 spans 6 bases. This sequence was found in a man under 40 in good health. The specimen sequenced was naive CD4+ T cells sorted from blood. The cell subset or site label of this sample denotes: CD45RA+ positively selected. In nucleotides, the sequence is TGTGCCAGCAGATCGGGGGTCAGGGGATCCGAGCAGCCCCAGCATTTT. Its protein reads: CASRSGVRGSEQPQHF. Reference TRBV28 and TRBJ1-5 genes cover what lies past the CDR3, so the full variable domain is DVKVTQSSRYLVKRTGEKVFLECVQDMDHENMFWYRQDPGLGLRLIYFSYDVKMKEKGDIPEGYSVSREKKERFSLILESASTNQTSMYLCASRSGVRGSEQPQHFGDGTRLSIL.